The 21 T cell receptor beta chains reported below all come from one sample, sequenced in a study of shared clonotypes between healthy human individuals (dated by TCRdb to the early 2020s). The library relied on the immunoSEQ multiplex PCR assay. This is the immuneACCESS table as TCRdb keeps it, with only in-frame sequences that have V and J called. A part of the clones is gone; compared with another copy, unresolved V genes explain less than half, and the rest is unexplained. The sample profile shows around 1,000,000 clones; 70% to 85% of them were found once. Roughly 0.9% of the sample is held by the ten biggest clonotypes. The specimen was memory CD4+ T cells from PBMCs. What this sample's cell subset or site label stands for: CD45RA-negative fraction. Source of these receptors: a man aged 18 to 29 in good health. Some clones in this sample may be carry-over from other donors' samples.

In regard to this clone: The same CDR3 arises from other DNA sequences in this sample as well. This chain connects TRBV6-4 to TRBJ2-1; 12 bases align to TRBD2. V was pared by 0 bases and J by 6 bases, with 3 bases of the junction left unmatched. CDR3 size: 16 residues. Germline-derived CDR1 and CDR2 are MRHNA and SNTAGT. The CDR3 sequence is CASSDSATSGSNEQFF. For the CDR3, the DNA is TGTGCCAGCAGTGACTCTGCGACTAGCGGGAGCAATGAGCAGTTCTTC.

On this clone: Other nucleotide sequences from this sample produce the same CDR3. Written as DNA, the CDR3 is TGCGCCAGCAGCTCTTATAGCTCCTACGAGCAGTACTTC. Its protein is CASSSYSSYEQYF. The genes are TRBV5-1 and TRBJ2-7, with D uncertain. Per the germline V gene, CDR1 is SGHRS and CDR2 is YFSETQ. This CDR3 has 13 residues. With 3 bases removed from V and 0 bases from J, the gap between germline ends came to 7 bases.

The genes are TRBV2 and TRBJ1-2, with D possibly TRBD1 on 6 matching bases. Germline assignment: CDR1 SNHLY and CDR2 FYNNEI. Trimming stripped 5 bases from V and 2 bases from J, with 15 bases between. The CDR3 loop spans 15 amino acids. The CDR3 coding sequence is TGTGCCAGCAGTCGACCGACAGGCCCGAACTATGGCTACACCTTC. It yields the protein CASSRPTGPNYGYTF.

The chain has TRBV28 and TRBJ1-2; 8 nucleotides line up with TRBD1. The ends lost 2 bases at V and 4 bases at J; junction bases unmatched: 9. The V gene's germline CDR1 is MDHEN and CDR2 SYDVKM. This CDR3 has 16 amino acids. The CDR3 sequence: CASSLPTGAGTYGYTF. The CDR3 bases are TGTGCCAGCAGTTTACCGACAGGGGCTGGAACCTATGGCTACACCTTC.

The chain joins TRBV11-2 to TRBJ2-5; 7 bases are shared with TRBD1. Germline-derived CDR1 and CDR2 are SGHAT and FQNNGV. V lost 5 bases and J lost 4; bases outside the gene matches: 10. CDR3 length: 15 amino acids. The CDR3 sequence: CASSGTTGKGETQYF. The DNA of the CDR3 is TGTGCCAGCAGCGGGACGACAGGGAAAGGAGAGACCCAGTACTTC. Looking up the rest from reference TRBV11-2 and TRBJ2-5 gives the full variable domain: EAGVAQSPRYKIIEKRQSVAFWCNPISGHATLYWYQQILGQGPKLLIQFQNNGVVDDSQLPKDRFSAERLKGVDSTLKIQPAKLEDSAVYLCASSGTTGKGETQYFGPGTRLLVL.

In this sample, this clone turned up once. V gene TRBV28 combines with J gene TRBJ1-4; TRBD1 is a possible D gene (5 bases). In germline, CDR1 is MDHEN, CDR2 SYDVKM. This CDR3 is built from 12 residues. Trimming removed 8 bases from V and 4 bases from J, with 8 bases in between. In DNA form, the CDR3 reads TGTGCCAGCCTACAGGATAATGAAAAACTGTTTTTT. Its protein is CASLQDNEKLFF.

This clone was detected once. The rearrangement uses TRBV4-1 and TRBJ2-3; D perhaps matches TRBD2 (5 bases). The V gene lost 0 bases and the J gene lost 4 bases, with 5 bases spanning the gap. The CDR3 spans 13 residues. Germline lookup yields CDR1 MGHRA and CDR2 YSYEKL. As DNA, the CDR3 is TGCGCCAGCAGCCAAGAGCGGGCAGATACGCAGTATTTT. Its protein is CASSQERADTQYF.

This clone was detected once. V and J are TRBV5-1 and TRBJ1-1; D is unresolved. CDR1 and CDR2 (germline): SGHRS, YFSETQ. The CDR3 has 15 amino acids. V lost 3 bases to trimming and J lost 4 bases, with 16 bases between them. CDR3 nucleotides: TGCGCCAGCAGCTCGACTGGGATGGGGTCCACTGAAGCTTTCTTT. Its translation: CASSSTGMGSTEAFF.

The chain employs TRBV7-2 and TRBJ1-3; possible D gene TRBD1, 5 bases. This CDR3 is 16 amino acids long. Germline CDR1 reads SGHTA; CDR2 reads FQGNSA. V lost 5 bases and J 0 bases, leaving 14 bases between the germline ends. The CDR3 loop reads CASSLALGASGNTIYF. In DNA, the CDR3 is TGTGCCAGCAGCCTCGCTCTTGGGGCCTCTGGAAACACCATATATTTT.

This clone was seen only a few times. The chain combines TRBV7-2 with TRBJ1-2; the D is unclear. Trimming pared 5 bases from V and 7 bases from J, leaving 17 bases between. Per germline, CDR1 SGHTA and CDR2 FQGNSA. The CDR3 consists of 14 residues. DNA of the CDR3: TGTGCCAGCAGCCTTCCTCGGGGTCAAGGTGGCTACACCTTC. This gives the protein CASSLPRGQGGYTF.

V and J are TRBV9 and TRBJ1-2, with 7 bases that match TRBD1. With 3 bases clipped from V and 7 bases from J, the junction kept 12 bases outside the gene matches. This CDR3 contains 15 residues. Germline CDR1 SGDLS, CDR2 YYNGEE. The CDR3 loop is CASSANRGGDSGYTF. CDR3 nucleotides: TGTGCCAGCAGCGCAAACAGGGGTGGGGACTCTGGCTACACCTTC.

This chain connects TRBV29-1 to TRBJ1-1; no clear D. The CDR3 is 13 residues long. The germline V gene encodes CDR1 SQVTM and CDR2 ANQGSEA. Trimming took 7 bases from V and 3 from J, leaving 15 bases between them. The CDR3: CSAMEEQYTEAFF. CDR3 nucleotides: TGCAGCGCCATGGAAGAGCAGTACACTGAAGCTTTCTTT.

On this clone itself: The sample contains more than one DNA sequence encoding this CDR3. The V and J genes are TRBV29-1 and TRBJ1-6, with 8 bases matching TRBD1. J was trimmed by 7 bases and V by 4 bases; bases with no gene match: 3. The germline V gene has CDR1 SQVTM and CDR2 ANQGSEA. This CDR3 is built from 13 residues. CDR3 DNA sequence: TGCAGCGTTGGGACAGGGACGAATTCACCCCTCCACTTT. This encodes CSVGTGTNSPLHF.

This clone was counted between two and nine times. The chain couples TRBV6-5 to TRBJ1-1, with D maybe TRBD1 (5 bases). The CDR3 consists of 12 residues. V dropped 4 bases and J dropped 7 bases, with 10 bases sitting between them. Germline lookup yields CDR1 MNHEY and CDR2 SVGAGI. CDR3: CASSWTQGEAFF. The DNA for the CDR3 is TGTGCCAGCAGTTGGACCCAGGGTGAAGCTTTCTTT.

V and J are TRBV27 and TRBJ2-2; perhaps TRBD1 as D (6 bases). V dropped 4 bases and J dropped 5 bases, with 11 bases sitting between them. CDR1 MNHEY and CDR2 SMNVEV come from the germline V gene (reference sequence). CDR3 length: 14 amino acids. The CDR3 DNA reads TGTGCCAGCAGTTACGGCAGGGGTACCGGGGAGCTGTTTTTT. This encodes CASSYGRGTGELFF.

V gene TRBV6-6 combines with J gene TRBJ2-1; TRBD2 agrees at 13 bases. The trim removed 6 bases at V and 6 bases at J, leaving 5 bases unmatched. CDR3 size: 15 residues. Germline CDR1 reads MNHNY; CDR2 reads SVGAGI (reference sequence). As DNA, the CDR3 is TGTGCCAGCAGCCAAAGGACTAGCGGGAGCAATGAGCAGTTCTTC. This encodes CASSQRTSGSNEQFF.

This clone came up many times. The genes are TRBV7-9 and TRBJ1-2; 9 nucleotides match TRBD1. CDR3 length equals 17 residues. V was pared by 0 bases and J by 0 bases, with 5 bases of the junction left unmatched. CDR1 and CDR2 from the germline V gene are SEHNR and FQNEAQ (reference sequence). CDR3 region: CASSLAGQGPTNYGYTF. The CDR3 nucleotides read TGTGCCAGCAGCTTAGCAGGACAGGGGCCCACTAACTATGGCTACACCTTC.

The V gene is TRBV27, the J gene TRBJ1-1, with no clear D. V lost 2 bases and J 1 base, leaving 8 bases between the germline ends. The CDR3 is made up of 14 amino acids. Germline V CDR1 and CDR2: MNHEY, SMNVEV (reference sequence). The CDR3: CASSLNSQNTEAFF. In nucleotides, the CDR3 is TGTGCCAGCAGTTTAAACAGCCAGAACACTGAAGCTTTCTTT.

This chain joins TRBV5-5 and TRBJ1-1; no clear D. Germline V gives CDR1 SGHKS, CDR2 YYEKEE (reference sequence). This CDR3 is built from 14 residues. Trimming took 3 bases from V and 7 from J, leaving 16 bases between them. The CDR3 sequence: CASSSERRPREAFF. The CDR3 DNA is TGTGCCAGCAGCTCAGAGCGGAGGCCACGTGAAGCTTTCTTT.

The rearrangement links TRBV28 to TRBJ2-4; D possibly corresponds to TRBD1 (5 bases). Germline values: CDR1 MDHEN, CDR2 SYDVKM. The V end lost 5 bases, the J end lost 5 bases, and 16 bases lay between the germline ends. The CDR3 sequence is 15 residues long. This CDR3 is CASSPSDRLQNIQYF. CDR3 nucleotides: TGTGCCAGCAGTCCTTCCGACAGATTACAAAACATTCAGTACTTC.

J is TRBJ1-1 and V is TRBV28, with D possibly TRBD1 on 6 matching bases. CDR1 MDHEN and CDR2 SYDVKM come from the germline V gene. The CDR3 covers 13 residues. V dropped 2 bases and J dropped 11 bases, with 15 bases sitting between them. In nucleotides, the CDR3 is TGTGCCAGCAGTTTAAATGGGGGCGCGGAGGCTTTCTTT. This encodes CASSLNGGAEAFF.